This TCR beta chain was sequenced during a study of Graves' ophthalmopathy and Graves' hyperthyroidism. Study context: Peripheral blood sampling preceded any treatment and occurred at initial diagnosis. General study results and limits: Most expanded clonotypes from thyroid (those above 0.001 frequency) were also found in blood.

Germline CDR1 and CDR2: SQVTM and ANQGSEA. The V and J ends lost 7 bases and 2 bases respectively, with 18 bases between them. This CDR3 spans 14 amino acids. CAS ≥3, NOSPECS ≥4, moderate-to-severe activity and duration under 3 months marked donors with ophthalmopathy. Uncontrolled infections, other autoimmune diseases, pregnancy or lactation barred patients from enrollment. Scientists amplified the TCR beta CDR3 regions from RNA transcripts. The authors performed first-round RT-PCR with HTBI primers and then a second-round multiplex PCR. TCRdb used MiXCR to reprocess the multiplex PCR reads, holding one entry per CDR3 protein. The sample has approximately 640,000 distinct CDR3 sequences; 35% to 45% are singletons. A remark on this clonotype: What it binds is unknown.

Sequencing was carried out using peripheral blood. This sequence originates from an adult man with Graves' ophthalmopathy. The chain uses TRBV29-1 and TRBJ2-7; D is ambiguous. CDR3 coding DNA: TGCAGCGCCCGATTCCGCTCGGCCGCCTACGAGCAGTACTTC. Amino acid sequence: CSARFRSAAYEQYF.